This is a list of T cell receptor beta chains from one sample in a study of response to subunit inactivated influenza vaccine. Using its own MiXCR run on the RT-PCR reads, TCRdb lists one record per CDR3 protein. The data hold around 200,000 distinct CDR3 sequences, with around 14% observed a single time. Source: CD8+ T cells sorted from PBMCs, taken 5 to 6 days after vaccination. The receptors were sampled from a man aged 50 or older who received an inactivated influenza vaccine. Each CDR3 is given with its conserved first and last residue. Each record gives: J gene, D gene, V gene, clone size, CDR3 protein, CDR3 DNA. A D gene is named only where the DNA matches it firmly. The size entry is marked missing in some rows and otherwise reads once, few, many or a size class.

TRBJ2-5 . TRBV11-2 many CASSLGAAKSETQYF TGTGCCAGCAGCTTAGGGGCAGCGAAAAGTGAGACCCAGTACTTC
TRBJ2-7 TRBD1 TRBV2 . CASSDIWTGTREQYF TGTGCCAGCAGTGACATCTGGACAGGGACCCGCGAGCAGTACTTC
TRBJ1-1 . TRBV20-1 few CSARVPGLPNTEAFF TGCAGTGCTAGAGTGCCCGGACTTCCGAACACTGAAGCTTTCTTT
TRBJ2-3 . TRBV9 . CASSEPPTDTQYF TGTGCCAGCAGCGAGCCCCCCACAGATACGCAGTATTTT
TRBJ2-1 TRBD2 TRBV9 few CASSQGTSVDSYNEQFF TGTGCCAGCAGCCAAGGGACTAGCGTCGACTCCTACAATGAGCAGTTCTTC
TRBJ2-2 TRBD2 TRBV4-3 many CASSQRLAGGPSTGELFF TGCGCCAGCAGCCAACGACTAGCGGGGGGGCCAAGCACCGGGGAGCTGTTTTTT
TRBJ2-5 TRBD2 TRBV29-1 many CSVEDPLRGGLQETQYF TGCAGCGTTGAAGATCCCCTACGGGGGGGGTTACAAGAGACCCAGTACTTC
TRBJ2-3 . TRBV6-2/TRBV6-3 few CASSYGGLLTDTQYF TGTGCCAGCAGTTACGGAGGACTACTCACAGATACGCAGTATTTT
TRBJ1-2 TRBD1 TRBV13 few CASSKGQVDGYTF TGTGCCAGCAGCAAAGGACAGGTTGATGGCTACACCTTC
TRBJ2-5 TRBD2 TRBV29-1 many CSARRGEQETQYF TGCAGCGCCCGACGGGGGGAACAAGAGACCCAGTACTTC
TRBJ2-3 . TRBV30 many CAWSRYINTDTQYF TGTGCCTGGAGTCGATACATCAACACAGATACGCAGTATTTT
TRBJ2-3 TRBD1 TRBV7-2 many CASSFRTGGDTQYF TGTGCCAGCAGCTTCCGGACAGGGGGAGATACGCAGTATTTT
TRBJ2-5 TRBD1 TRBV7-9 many CASSLRTGVEETQYF TGTGCCAGCAGCTTAAGGACAGGGGTAGAAGAGACCCAGTACTTC
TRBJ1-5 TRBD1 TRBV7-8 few CASSPEGQLSNQPQHF TGTGCCAGCAGCCCCGAGGGACAGCTTAGCAATCAGCCCCAGCATTTT
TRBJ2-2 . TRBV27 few CASSFISPTGNTGELFF TGTGCCAGCAGTTTTATCAGCCCAACAGGGAACACCGGGGAGCTGTTTTTT
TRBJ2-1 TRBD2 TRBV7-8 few CASSLARGGLSYNEQFF TGTGCCAGCAGCTTAGCCCGCGGGGGTCTTTCCTACAATGAGCAGTTCTTC
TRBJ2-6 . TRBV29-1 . CSDPVRDRFANVLTF TGCAGCGACCCCGTCCGAGACCGTTTTGCCAACGTCCTGACTTTC
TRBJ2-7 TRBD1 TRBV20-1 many CSAGDRASYEQYF TGCAGTGCTGGGGACAGGGCTTCCTACGAGCAGTACTTC
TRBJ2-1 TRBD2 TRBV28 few CASSFNLAGRYNEQFF TGTGCCAGCAGTTTCAATCTAGCGGGACGATACAATGAGCAGTTCTTC
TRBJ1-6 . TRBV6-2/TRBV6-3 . CASTYGENSPLHF TGTGCCAGCACCTACGGGGAGAATTCACCCCTCCACTTT
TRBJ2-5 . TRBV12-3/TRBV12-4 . CASSLRHQETQYF TGTGCCAGCAGTTTGCGCCACCAAGAGACCCAGTACTTC
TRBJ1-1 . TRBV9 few CASSPSPRGTEAFF TGTGCCAGCAGCCCCAGTCCGAGGGGGACTGAAGCTTTCTTT
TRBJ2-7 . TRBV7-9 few CASSKGFNYEQYF TGTGCCAGCAGTAAGGGTTTCAACTACGAGCAGTACTTC
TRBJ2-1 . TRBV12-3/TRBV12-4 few CASSRGGDEQFF TGTGCCAGCAGTCGAGGGGGTGATGAGCAGTTCTTC
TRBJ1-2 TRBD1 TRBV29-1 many CSVEENRGLIYGYTF TGCAGCGTTGAGGAGAACAGGGGGCTGATCTATGGCTACACCTTC
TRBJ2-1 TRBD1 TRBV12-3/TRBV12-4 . CASSPGTGGTYNEQFF TGTGCCAGCAGCCCGGGGACAGGGGGAACCTACAATGAGCAGTTCTTC
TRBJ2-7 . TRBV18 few CASSLAGTDYEQYF TGTGCCAGCTCACTCGCCGGGACCGACTACGAGCAGTACTTC
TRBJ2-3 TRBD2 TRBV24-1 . CATSDFSGSVTDTQYF TGTGCCACCAGTGATTTCAGCGGGAGCGTGACAGATACGCAGTATTTT
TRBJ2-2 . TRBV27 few CASSPIPGASGNTGELFF TGTGCCAGCAGTCCGATCCCCGGCGCCAGCGGAAACACCGGGGAGCTGTTTTTT
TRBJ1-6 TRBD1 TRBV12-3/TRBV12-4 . CASSWDSYSPLHF TGTGCCAGCAGTTGGGACAGCTATTCACCCCTCCACTTT
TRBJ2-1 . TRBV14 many CASSSSRGSYNEQFF TGTGCCAGCAGCTCAAGCCGAGGGAGTTACAATGAGCAGTTCTTC
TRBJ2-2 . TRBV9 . CASEISGSGELFF TGTGCCAGCGAGATTTCTGGCTCCGGGGAGCTGTTTTTT
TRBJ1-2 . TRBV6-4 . CASSDSRVGYGYTF TGTGCCAGCAGTGACTCAAGGGTTGGCTATGGCTACACCTTC
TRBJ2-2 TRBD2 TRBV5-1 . CASSLRPSGRTDTGELFF TGCGCCAGCAGCTTGCGTCCTAGCGGGAGAACGGACACCGGGGAGCTGTTTTTT
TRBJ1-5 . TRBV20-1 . CSARVLGIGNQPQHF TGCAGTGCTAGAGTTCTGGGAATAGGCAATCAGCCCCAGCATTTT
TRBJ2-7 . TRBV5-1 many CASTWEVGSYEQYF TGCGCCAGCACCTGGGAGGTAGGCTCCTACGAGCAGTACTTC
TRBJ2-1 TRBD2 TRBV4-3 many CASSQVSASGMVEQFF TGCGCCAGCAGCCAAGTTTCAGCTAGCGGGATGGTTGAGCAGTTCTTC
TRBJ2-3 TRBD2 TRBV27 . CASSFLLAGGSDTQYF TGTGCCAGCAGTTTTTTACTAGCGGGAGGCTCAGATACGCAGTATTTT
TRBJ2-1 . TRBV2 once CASIDRSSYNEQFF TGTGCCAGCATCGACAGGAGCTCCTACAATGAGCAGTTCTTC
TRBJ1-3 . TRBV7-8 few CASNSFGTSGNTIYF TGTGCCAGCAACTCCTTCGGGACCTCTGGAAACACCATATATTTT
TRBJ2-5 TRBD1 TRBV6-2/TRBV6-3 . CASRFGQGAETQYF TGTGCCAGTCGGTTTGGTCAGGGGGCAGAGACCCAGTACTTC
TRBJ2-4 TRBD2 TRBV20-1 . CSARGLAVAKNIQYF TGCAGTGCTAGAGGACTAGCCGTAGCCAAAAACATTCAGTACTTC
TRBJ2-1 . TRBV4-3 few CASSQDYTYNEQFF TGCGCCAGCAGCCAAGATTATACCTACAATGAGCAGTTCTTC
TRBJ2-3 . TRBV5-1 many CASSFRSTDTQYF TGCGCCAGCAGCTTTCGGAGCACAGATACGCAGTATTTT
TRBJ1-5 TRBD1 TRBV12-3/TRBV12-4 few CASSLAQGAPAQPQHF TGTGCCAGCAGTTTAGCACAGGGGGCGCCGGCCCAGCCCCAGCATTTT
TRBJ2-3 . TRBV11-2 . CASSLAAYRATDTQYF TGTGCCAGCAGCTTAGCGGCATACAGGGCCACAGATACGCAGTATTTT
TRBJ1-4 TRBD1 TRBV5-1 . CASSLVGQGLDEKLFF TGCGCCAGCAGCTTGGTCGGACAGGGGTTGGATGAAAAACTGTTTTTT
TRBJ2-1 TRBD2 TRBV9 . CASSAGGGLVPDNEQFF TGTGCCAGCAGCGCTGGGGGGGGGTTAGTGCCCGACAATGAGCAGTTCTTC
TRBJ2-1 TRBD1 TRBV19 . CASSRWTGGDNEQFF TGTGCCAGTAGTAGGTGGACAGGGGGAGACAATGAGCAGTTCTTC
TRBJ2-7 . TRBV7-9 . CASGPGATEQYF TGTGCCAGCGGACCGGGGGCCACCGAGCAGTACTTC
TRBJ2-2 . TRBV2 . CASSEAYANTGELFF TGTGCCAGCAGTGAAGCGTACGCGAACACCGGGGAGCTGTTTTTT
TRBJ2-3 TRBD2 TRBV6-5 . CASSYSGLAGGGDTQYF TGTGCCAGCAGTTACTCGGGACTAGCGGGGGGAGGAGATACGCAGTATTTT
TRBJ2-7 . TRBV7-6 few CASSLGSGVTYEQYF TGTGCCAGCAGCTTAGGGTCCGGAGTCACCTACGAGCAGTACTTC
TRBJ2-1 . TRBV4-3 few CASSQNDEQFF TGCGCCAGCAGCCAAAACGATGAGCAGTTCTTC
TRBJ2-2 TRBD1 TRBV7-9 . CASRDVGQGPGELFF TGTGCCAGCAGAGACGTGGGACAGGGTCCCGGGGAGCTGTTTTTT
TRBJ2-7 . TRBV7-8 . CASSSSPGLHSYEQYF TGTGCCAGCAGCTCATCCCCGGGCCTTCACTCCTACGAGCAGTACTTC
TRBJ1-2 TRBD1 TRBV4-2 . CASSQDLRQGSPNYGYTF TGTGCCAGCAGCCAAGACCTCAGACAGGGGTCCCCTAACTATGGCTACACCTTC